This T cell receptor (beta chain) was documented in a study of T cell repertoires in cytomegalovirus infection (dated by TCRdb to the late 2010s). Background for the entire study: Peptide stimulations targeted recently identified HLA-C-restricted CMV epitopes, whose presentation resists viral immunomodulation, together with well-studied HLA-B-restricted epitopes. Donor HLA type was relevant to the analysis, because carriage of CMV infection together with the matching HLA type was indicated by public TCR beta signatures.

Turning to this clonotype: Its antigen target is currently unknown. It has no much larger one-base neighbor in the sample; base qualities were not kept.

Interpreted using the paper, the treatment or condition label stands for: in vitro stimulation with specific CMV peptide epitopes to enrich CMV-specific T cells. The sequencer was an Illumina HiSeq 1500. The raw public reads went through TCRdb reprocessing: fastp at Q25, MiXCR clone calling, in-frame beta chains kept. Rows with a matching CDR3 protein are joined into one entry that keeps the most common DNA and genes. The sample yields about 830,000 distinct CDR3 sequences; about 31% were counted once. Of the sample, around 12% is held by the ten largest clones. The CDR3 spans 13 residues, from the cysteine through the phenylalanine. Only the CDR3 part of the read is kept: 39 bases, read in frame from the first base. The V and J ends are trimmed by 2 bases and 4 bases, leaving 8 bases between them. Paper-wide results and their limitations: Carriers of CMV infection plus the relevant HLA type were discriminated by the cumulative frequency of public TCR beta family members in the study cohort and in an independent roughly 340-donor cohort. The ex vivo response was dominated by HLA-C-restricted CMV-specific TCR beta clonotypes, and the single most frequent clonotype in two of eight donors was supplied by these HLA-C-restricted clonotypes.

The sequence came from a human donor in good health (CMV status not recorded). Some clones in this sample may be carry-over from other donors' samples. The sample was cultured CD8+ T cells from PBMCs, taken from culture after CMV antigen stimulation. In this chain, TRBV12-3 or TRBV12-4 is recombined with TRBJ1-1, with the D gene too uncertain to name. The DNA sequence reads TGTGCCAGCAGTTTAAATAGAATCACTGAAGCTTTCTTT. Translated, this is CASSLNRITEAFF.